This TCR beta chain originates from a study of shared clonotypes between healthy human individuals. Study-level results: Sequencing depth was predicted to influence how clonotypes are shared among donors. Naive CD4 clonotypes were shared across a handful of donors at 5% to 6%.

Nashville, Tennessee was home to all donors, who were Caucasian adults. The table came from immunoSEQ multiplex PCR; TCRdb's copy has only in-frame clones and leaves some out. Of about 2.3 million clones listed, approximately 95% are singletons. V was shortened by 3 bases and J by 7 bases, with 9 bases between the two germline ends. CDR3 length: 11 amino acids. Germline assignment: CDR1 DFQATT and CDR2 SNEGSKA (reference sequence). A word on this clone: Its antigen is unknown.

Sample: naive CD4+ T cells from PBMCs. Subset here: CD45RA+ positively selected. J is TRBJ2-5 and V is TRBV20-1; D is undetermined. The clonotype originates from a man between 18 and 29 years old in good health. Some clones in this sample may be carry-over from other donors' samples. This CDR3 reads CSASPLVTQYF. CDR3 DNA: TGCAGTGCTAGCCCCCTGGTGACCCAGTACTTC.